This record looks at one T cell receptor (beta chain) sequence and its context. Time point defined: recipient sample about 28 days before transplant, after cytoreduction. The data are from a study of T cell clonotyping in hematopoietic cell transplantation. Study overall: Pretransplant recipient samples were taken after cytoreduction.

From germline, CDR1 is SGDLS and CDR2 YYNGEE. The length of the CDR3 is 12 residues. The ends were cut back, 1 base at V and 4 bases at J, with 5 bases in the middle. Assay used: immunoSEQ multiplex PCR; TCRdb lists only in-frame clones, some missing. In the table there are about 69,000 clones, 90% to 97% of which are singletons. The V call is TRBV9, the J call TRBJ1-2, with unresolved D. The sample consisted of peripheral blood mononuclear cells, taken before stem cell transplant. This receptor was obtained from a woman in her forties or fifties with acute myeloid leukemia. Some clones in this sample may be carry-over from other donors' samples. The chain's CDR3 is CASSVYFYGYTF. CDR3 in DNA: TGTGCCAGCAGCGTATATTTCTATGGCTACACCTTC.